The rows below give T cell receptor beta chains drawn from one sample of a study of graft-versus-host responses after intestinal transplantation. Produced via immunoSEQ multiplex PCR; TCRdb's table is partial and in-frame only. The profile shows around 100,000 clones, roughly 92% of them singletons. No antigens are known for them. Here the sequenced sample was unstimulated CD4+ T cells sorted from spleen or lymph node cells, taken before transplant. Receptors originate from a human donor who was the organ donor for an intestinal transplant. CDR3s include the opening cysteine and the closing phenylalanine or tryptophan. The D gene is left open where the match is weak. Some rows have no size entry. The others give once, few or many, or a class for an expanded clone.

CDR3 length	V gene	J gene	D gene	clone size	CDR3 DNA	CDR3 protein
14	TRBV19	TRBJ2-7	NA	NA	TGTGCCAGTAGTATTGGTGGGGGTTCCTACGAGCAGTACTTC	CASSIGGGSYEQYF
13	TRBV5-6	TRBJ1-4	NA	few	TGTGCCAGCAGCTCCAGGACCGGCGAAAAACTGTTTTTT	CASSSRTGEKLFF
17	TRBV5-6	TRBJ2-3	TRBD2	NA	TGTGCCAGCAGCTTTTCTGTGACTAGCGGGACCACAGATACGCAGTATTTT	CASSFSVTSGTTDTQYF
19	TRBV7-8	TRBJ2-6	NA	NA	TGTGCCAGCAGCCGTACAATAAGCGCTAGGGGGGCTGGGGCCAACGTCCTGACTTTC	CASSRTISARGAGANVLTF
16	TRBV7-2	TRBJ1-2	NA	NA	TGTGCCAGCAGCTTTTTCCCGGAGCCTTCTAACTATGGCTACACCTTC	CASSFFPEPSNYGYTF
14	TRBV11-3	TRBJ2-3	NA	NA	TGTGCCAGCAGCCCTACAGCTGGCACAGATACGCAGTATTTT	CASSPTAGTDTQYF
15	TRBV6-1	TRBJ2-1	TRBD2	once	TGTGCCAGCAGTGCACTAGCGGGAGTCGGGAATGAGCAGTTCTTC	CASSALAGVGNEQFF
14	TRBV10-1	TRBJ2-7	NA	NA	TGCGCCAGCACCCTTTGGGGGAGGATCTACGAGCAGTACTTC	CASTLWGRIYEQYF
13	TRBV5-4	TRBJ1-2	NA	NA	TGTGCCAGCAGCTTAAACAGGGCAATGGGATACACCTTC	CASSLNRAMGYTF
15	TRBV5-1	TRBJ2-7	NA	NA	TGCGCCAGCAGCTCGACCTACGGAACTGAAAACGAGCAGTACTTC	CASSSTYGTENEQYF